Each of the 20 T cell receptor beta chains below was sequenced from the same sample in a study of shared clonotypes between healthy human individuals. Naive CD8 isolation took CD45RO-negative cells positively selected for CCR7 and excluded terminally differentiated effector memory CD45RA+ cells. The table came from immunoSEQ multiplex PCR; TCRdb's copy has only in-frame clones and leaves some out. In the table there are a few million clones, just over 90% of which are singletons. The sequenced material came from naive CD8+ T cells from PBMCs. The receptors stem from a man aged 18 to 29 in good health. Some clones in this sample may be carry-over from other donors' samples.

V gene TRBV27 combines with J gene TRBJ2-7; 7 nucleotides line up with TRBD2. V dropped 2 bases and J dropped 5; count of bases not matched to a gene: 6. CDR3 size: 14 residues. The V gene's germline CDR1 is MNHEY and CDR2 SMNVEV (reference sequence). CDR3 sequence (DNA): TGTGCCAGCAGTTTAGGTCCGGGGGGAAACGAGCAGTACTTC. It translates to CASSLGPGGNEQYF.

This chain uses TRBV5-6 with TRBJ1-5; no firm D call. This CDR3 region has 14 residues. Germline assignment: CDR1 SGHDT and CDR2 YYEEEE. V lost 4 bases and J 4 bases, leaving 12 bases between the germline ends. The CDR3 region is CASSHQVGNQPQHF. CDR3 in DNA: TGTGCCAGCAGCCATCAGGTAGGGAATCAGCCCCAGCATTTT.

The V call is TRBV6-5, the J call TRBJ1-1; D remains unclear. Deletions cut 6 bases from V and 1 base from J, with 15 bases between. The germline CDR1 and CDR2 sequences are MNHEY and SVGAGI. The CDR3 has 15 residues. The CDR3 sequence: CASSPSRLPNTEAFF. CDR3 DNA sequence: TGTGCCAGCAGCCCGTCTCGGTTGCCGAACACTGAAGCTTTCTTT.

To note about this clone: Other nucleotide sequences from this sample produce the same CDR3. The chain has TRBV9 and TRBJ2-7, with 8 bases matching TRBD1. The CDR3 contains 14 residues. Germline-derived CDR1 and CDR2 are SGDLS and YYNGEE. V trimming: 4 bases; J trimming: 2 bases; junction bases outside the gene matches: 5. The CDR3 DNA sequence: TGTGCCAGCAGCCCCCGGGACAGGCCCTACGAGCAGTACTTC. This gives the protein CASSPRDRPYEQYF.

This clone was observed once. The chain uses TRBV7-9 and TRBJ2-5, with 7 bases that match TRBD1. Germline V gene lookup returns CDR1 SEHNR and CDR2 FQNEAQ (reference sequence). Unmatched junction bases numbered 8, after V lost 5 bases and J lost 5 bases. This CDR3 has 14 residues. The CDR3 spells CASSDTGTAETQYF. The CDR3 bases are TGTGCCAGCAGCGATACCGGGACAGCGGAGACCCAGTACTTC. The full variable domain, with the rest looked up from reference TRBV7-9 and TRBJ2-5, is DTGVSQNPRHKITKRGQNVTFRCDPISEHNRLYWYRQTLGQGPEFLTYFQNEAQLEKSRLLSDRFSAERPKGSFSTLEIQRTEQGDSAMYLCASSDTGTAETQYFGPGTRLLVL.

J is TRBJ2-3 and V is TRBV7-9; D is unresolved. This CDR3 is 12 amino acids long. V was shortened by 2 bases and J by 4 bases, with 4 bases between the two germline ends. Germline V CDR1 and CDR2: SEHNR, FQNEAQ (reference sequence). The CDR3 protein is CASSLIADTQYF. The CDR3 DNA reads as TGTGCCAGCAGCTTAATTGCAGATACGCAGTATTTT.

The CDR3 reads CASRGGRMGAGTQYF. The CDR3 DNA follows: TGTGCCAGCAGAGGGGGGAGGATGGGTGCCGGGACCCAGTACTTC. V and J are TRBV6-5 and TRBJ2-5; possibly TRBD1 or TRBD2 for D (6 bases each). CDR3 length: 15 amino acids. V lost 6 bases, J lost 7 bases, and 21 bases lay in between. Germline CDR1 MNHEY, CDR2 SVGAGI.

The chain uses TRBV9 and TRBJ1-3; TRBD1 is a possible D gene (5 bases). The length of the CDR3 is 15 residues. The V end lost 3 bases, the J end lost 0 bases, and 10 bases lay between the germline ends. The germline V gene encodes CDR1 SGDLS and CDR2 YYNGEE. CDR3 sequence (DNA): TGTGCCAGCAGCGCCGCAGGGAACTCTGGAAACACCATATATTTT. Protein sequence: CASSAAGNSGNTIYF.

CDR3 in DNA: TGTGCCAGCAGCTTGGCCCGGACAGGGGATGGCTACACCTTC. It encodes CASSLARTGDGYTF. This chain joins TRBV5-4 and TRBJ1-2; TRBD1 matches 9 bases. The V segment lost 0 bases and the J segment 6 bases; nucleotides outside the gene matches: 3. The CDR3 runs to 14 residues. Germline assignment: CDR1 SGHNT and CDR2 YYREEE (reference sequence).

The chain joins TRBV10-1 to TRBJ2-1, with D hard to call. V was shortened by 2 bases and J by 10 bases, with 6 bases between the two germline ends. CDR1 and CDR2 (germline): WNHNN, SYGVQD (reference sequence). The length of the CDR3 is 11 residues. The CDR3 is CASSEDGEQFF. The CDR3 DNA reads TGCGCCAGCAGTGAGGACGGAGAGCAGTTCTTC.

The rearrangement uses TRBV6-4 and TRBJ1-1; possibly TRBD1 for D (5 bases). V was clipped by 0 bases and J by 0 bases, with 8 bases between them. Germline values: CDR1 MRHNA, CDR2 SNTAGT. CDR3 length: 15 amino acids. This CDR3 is CASSDSPGMNTEAFF. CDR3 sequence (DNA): TGTGCCAGCAGTGACTCGCCAGGGATGAACACTGAAGCTTTCTTT.

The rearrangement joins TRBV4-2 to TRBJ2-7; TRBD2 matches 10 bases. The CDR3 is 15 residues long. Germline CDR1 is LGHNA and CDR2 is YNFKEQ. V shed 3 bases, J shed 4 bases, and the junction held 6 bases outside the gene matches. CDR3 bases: TGTGCCAGCAGCCACGATAGCGGGAGGACTTACGAGCAGTACTTC. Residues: CASSHDSGRTYEQYF.

For the CDR3, the DNA is TGTGCCAGCAGTTTAAGGGGGACAGGGCGCTACGAGCAGTACTTC. Its translation is CASSLRGTGRYEQYF. The chain employs TRBV28 and TRBJ2-7, with 9 bases fitting TRBD1. V lost 2 bases to trimming and J lost 3 bases; unmatched junction nucleotides: 5. The CDR3 is made up of 15 amino acids. Germline CDR1 and CDR2: MDHEN and SYDVKM. The full variable domain, rest sourced from reference TRBV28 and TRBJ2-7, is DVKVTQSSRYLVKRTGEKVFLECVQDMDHENMFWYRQDPGLGLRLIYFSYDVKMKEKGDIPEGYSVSREKKERFSLILESASTNQTSMYLCASSLRGTGRYEQYFGPGTRLTVT.

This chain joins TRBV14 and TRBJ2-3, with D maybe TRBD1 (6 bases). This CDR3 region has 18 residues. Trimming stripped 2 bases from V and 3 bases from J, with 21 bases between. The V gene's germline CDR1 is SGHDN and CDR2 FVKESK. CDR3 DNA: TGTGCCAGCAGCCAAAAGGGGGACGGTCGGGGTCGGACAGATACGCAGTATTTT. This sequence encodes CASSQKGDGRGRTDTQYF.

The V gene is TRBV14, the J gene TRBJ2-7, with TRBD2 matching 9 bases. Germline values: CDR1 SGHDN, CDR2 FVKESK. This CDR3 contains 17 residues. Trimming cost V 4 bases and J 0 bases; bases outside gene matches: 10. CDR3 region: CASSPHRLAEVSYEQYF. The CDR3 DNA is TGTGCCAGCAGCCCCCACCGACTAGCGGAGGTCTCCTACGAGCAGTACTTC.

In nucleotides, the CDR3 is TGTGCCAGCTCAGGAGGACAGGGGGCTGAAGATACGCAGTATTTT. Translation: CASSGGQGAEDTQYF. The genes are TRBV18 and TRBJ2-3; TRBD1 aligns across 11 bases. V gave up 5 bases and J gave up 5 bases; unmatched junction bases: 6. The CDR3 length is 15 residues. Germline CDR1 reads KGHSH; CDR2 reads LQKENI.

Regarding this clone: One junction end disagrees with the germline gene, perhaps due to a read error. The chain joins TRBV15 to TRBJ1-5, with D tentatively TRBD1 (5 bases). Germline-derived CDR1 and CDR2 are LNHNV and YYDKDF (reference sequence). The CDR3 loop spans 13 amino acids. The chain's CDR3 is CATSRDSQGASIF. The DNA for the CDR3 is TGTGCCACCAGCAGAGATTCGCAGGGAGCCAGCATTTTT.

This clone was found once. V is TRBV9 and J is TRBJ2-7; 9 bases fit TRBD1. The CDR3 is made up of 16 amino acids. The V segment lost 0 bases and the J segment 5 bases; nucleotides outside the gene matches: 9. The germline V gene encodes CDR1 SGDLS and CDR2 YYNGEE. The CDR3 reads CASSVGDRAFNDEQYF. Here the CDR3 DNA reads TGTGCCAGCAGCGTAGGGGACAGGGCCTTCAACGACGAGCAGTACTTC.

This chain's CDR3 is CAIGLDGTDTQYF. In DNA, the CDR3 is TGTGCCATCGGGTTGGACGGGACAGATACGCAGTATTTT. The V call is TRBV10-3, the J call TRBJ2-3; D remains ambiguous. V gave up 8 bases and J gave up 3 bases, with 12 bases separating them. CDR3 length: 13 residues. Germline values: CDR1 ENHRY, CDR2 SYGVKD.

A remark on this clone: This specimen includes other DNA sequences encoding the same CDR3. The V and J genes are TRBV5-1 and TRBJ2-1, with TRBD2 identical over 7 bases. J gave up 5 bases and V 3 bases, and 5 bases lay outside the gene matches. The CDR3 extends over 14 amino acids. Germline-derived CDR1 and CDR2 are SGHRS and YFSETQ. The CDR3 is CASSWAGRDNEQFF. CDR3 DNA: TGCGCCAGCAGCTGGGCGGGGAGGGACAATGAGCAGTTCTTC.